This TCR beta chain was documented in a study of CD8 T cells in ankylosing spondylitis (TCRdb year 2017). As for the study more broadly: To find TCR variants linked to disease, the study profiled T cell receptor beta repertoires in ankylosing spondylitis patients and healthy donors. The full study cohort comprised about 24 ankylosing spondylitis patients and 85 to 120 healthy donors. Samples of peripheral blood were taken, and for ankylosing spondylitis patients, synovial fluid was collected as well.

TCRdb shows the sequencer as Illumina HiSeq 2500. Quantitative 5'-RACE with molecular barcodes was used to prepare TCR beta libraries. Regarding the original processing steps: A new computational method, built on a probabilistic model of VDJ rearrangement, was used to identify disease-linked TCR variants. The public sequencing data were trimmed at Q25 with fastp and processed into clonotypes with MiXCR by TCRdb, which kept only in-frame beta chains. Every entry covers one CDR3 protein and lists the most common genes and DNA from its rows. The authors' filters were not applied to this entry. The sample yields around 340,000 distinct CDR3 sequences; roughly 15% were counted once. The biggest ten clones account for less than 1.1% of the sample. Reading the germline V gene gives CDR1 MRHNA and CDR2 SNTAGT. The CDR3 goes from the cysteine to the phenylalanine over 14 residues. Left in the record is the CDR3 DNA by itself, 42 bases read in frame from the first base. V sheds 0 bases and J sheds 5 bases, leaving 10 bases between their ends.

This clonotype was observed a handful of times. The antigen it binds to is not known. The input lacks base qualities; no much larger clone sits a single base away. The full study reports these points: Some of the motif variants had been reported before in the synovial fluid and blood of reactive arthritis patients, a finding that suggests common disease-initiation mechanisms. Significant enrichment of the disease-linked clones was reported in matched synovial fluid samples from ankylosing spondylitis patients. The disease-linked clones showed a CD8+ phenotype and occurred at relatively low frequencies in peripheral blood. A TCR beta motif of eight highly homologous amino acid variants appeared characteristic of blood from ankylosing spondylitis patients.

The sequence links TRBV6-4 to TRBJ1-2; the D gene lacks a confident call. The source is a male donor with ankylosing spondylitis or in good health (not recorded which). The sequencing sample was made of blood, either unsorted or a sorted T cell fraction (not recorded which). The CDR3 protein: CASSDSSGRYGYTF. The nucleotide sequence reads TGTGCCAGCAGTGACTCGTCGGGGAGGTATGGCTACACCTTC.